Listed here is a single T cell receptor (beta chain). The antigen is undetermined. The ends lost 3 bases at V and 3 bases at J; junction bases unmatched: 2. The CDR3 covers 14 residues. The germline V gene encodes CDR1 SNHLY and CDR2 FYNNEI. This entry comes from a study of T cells in localized non-small cell lung cancer. General study points: Analysis by sequencing included only one tumor region, so heterogeneity remains possible. The study found T cell clonality highest in uninvolved adjacent lung, above tumor. Higher blood T cell density tracked longer overall survival.

The table came from immunoSEQ multiplex PCR; TCRdb's copy has only in-frame clones and leaves some out. The sample includes under 30,000 clones, 80% to 90% of them seen just once. The sequence was collected from a woman aged 35-75 years with stage I lung adenocarcinoma. This chain joins TRBV2 and TRBJ2-7, with TRBD1 matching over 10 bases. The source material was peripheral blood, sampled before any cancer treatment. CDR3 residues: CASSEGTGDYEQYF. DNA for the CDR3: TGTGCCAGCAGTGAGGGGACAGGGGACTACGAGCAGTACTTC.